This is a list of T cell receptor beta chains from one sample in a study of a mutant IDH1 vaccine in newly diagnosed glioma. Their antigens remain unidentified. Produced via immunoSEQ multiplex PCR; TCRdb's table is partial and in-frame only. The sample has around 100,000 clones; 90% are singletons. The specimen was PBMCs, collected from a glioma patient whose treatment included an IDH1 peptide vaccine. These receptors originate from a woman aged 45 to 65 with glioma. The CDR3 runs from the conserved cysteine through the conserved F or W. The order of the fields is J gene, clone size, CDR3 length, D gene, V gene, CDR3 DNA, CDR3 protein. A D gene is named only where the DNA matches it firmly. Clone sizes are given selectively: once, few, many, or a class where the clone is expanded.

J gene: TRBJ2-1
clone size: NA
CDR3 length: 15
D gene: TRBD2
V gene: TRBV7-3
CDR3 DNA: TGTGCCAGCAGCTTCAGCGGGAGCTCCTACAATGAGCAGTTCTTC
CDR3 protein: CASSFSGSSYNEQFF

J gene: TRBJ1-6
clone size: NA
CDR3 length: 17
D gene: NA
V gene: TRBV19
CDR3 DNA: TGTGCCAGTAGTATAACTCTGGTGACCTTCCGTAATTCACCCCTCCACTTT
CDR3 protein: CASSITLVTFRNSPLHF

J gene: TRBJ1-4
clone size: NA
CDR3 length: 14
D gene: NA
V gene: TRBV28
CDR3 DNA: TGTGCCAGCATGGGGGGAGGGGCAAGGGAAAAACTGTTTTTT
CDR3 protein: CASMGGGAREKLFF

J gene: TRBJ1-6
clone size: NA
CDR3 length: 19
D gene: NA
V gene: TRBV18
CDR3 DNA: TGTGCCAGCTCACGCGGGCAGGGCCAGGGGCTCCTATTTAATTCACCCCTCCACTTT
CDR3 protein: CASSRGQGQGLLFNSPLHF

J gene: TRBJ1-2
clone size: few
CDR3 length: 12
D gene: NA
V gene: TRBV29-1
CDR3 DNA: TGCAGCGTTGAAGGGACGGCCTATGGCTACACCTTC
CDR3 protein: CSVEGTAYGYTF

J gene: TRBJ2-1
clone size: once
CDR3 length: 15
D gene: NA
V gene: TRBV5-1
CDR3 DNA: TGCGCCAGCAGCCCGACGCGGGACAGCTACAATGAGCAGTTCTTC
CDR3 protein: CASSPTRDSYNEQFF

J gene: TRBJ2-7
clone size: few
CDR3 length: 15
D gene: NA
V gene: TRBV7-2
CDR3 DNA: TGTGCCAGCAGCTTAGTCACCGGCCCTTACTACGAGCAGTACTTC
CDR3 protein: CASSLVTGPYYEQYF

J gene: TRBJ1-4
clone size: NA
CDR3 length: 15
D gene: NA
V gene: TRBV7-8
CDR3 DNA: TGTGCCAGCAGCTCCCCGGGGGACACTAATGAAAAACTGTTTTTT
CDR3 protein: CASSSPGDTNEKLFF

J gene: TRBJ2-1
clone size: NA
CDR3 length: 14
D gene: NA
V gene: TRBV5-1
CDR3 DNA: TGCGCCAGCAGCGAGACGGGACTCTACAATGAGCAGTTCTTC
CDR3 protein: CASSETGLYNEQFF

J gene: TRBJ1-4
clone size: NA
CDR3 length: 14
D gene: TRBD1
V gene: TRBV5-1
CDR3 DNA: TGCGCCAGCAGCTTGGACAGGGGTATGGAAAAACTGTTTTTT
CDR3 protein: CASSLDRGMEKLFF

J gene: TRBJ1-3
clone size: NA
CDR3 length: 16
D gene: NA
V gene: TRBV5-1
CDR3 DNA: TGCGCCAGCAGCTTGGAGCAGATGAACTCTGGAAACACCATATATTTT
CDR3 protein: CASSLEQMNSGNTIYF

J gene: TRBJ2-2
clone size: NA
CDR3 length: 14
D gene: TRBD1
V gene: TRBV28
CDR3 DNA: TGTGCCAGCAGACTACAGGGGTTGGGCGGGGAGCTGTTTTTT
CDR3 protein: CASRLQGLGGELFF

J gene: TRBJ1-1
clone size: few
CDR3 length: 13
D gene: NA
V gene: TRBV25-1
CDR3 DNA: TGTGCCAGCAGTGAACGTCTTCTCACTGAAGCTTTCTTT
CDR3 protein: CASSERLLTEAFF

J gene: TRBJ2-1
clone size: NA
CDR3 length: 15
D gene: NA
V gene: TRBV9
CDR3 DNA: TGTGCCAGCAGCGTAAATGGGGCAGGCTACAATGAGCAGTTCTTC
CDR3 protein: CASSVNGAGYNEQFF

J gene: TRBJ1-1
clone size: few
CDR3 length: 16
D gene: NA
V gene: TRBV4-1
CDR3 DNA: TGCGCCAGCAGCCAGAGGCGGGCGAACGGGGCGCGGGAAGCTTTCTTT
CDR3 protein: CASSQRRANGAREAFF

J gene: TRBJ2-1
clone size: once
CDR3 length: 15
D gene: NA
V gene: TRBV6-1
CDR3 DNA: TGTGCCAGCAGTGAAGCTGAGCCCTCCTACAATGAGCAGTTCTTC
CDR3 protein: CASSEAEPSYNEQFF

J gene: TRBJ1-4
clone size: NA
CDR3 length: 16
D gene: NA
V gene: TRBV6-1
CDR3 DNA: TGTGCCAGCAGTGAATATTCCCTAGGGGATATGGTAAAACTGTTTTTT
CDR3 protein: CASSEYSLGDMVKLFF

J gene: TRBJ2-1
clone size: NA
CDR3 length: 11
D gene: NA
V gene: TRBV2
CDR3 DNA: TGTGCCAGCTCTGGACGTAATGAGCAGTTCTTC
CDR3 protein: CASSGRNEQFF

J gene: TRBJ1-1
clone size: NA
CDR3 length: 15
D gene: NA
V gene: TRBV28
CDR3 DNA: TGTGCCAGCAGTGAGACACCCGGGACGAACACTGAAGCTTTCTTT
CDR3 protein: CASSETPGTNTEAFF

J gene: TRBJ2-7
clone size: NA
CDR3 length: 15
D gene: NA
V gene: TRBV28
CDR3 DNA: TGTGCCAGCACGACTTCCCCCCTTGGGGTCTACGAGCAGTACTTC
CDR3 protein: CASTTSPLGVYEQYF

J gene: TRBJ2-7
clone size: NA
CDR3 length: 15
D gene: TRBD2
V gene: TRBV6-6
CDR3 DNA: TGTGCCAGCAGATTCACTAGCGGACGAACCTACGAGCAGTACTTC
CDR3 protein: CASRFTSGRTYEQYF

J gene: TRBJ2-5
clone size: NA
CDR3 length: 15
D gene: TRBD1
V gene: TRBV9
CDR3 DNA: TGTGCCAGCAGCGTAAGCCCGGGACAGGAAGAGACCCAGTACTTC
CDR3 protein: CASSVSPGQEETQYF

J gene: TRBJ1-2
clone size: NA
CDR3 length: 13
D gene: TRBD1
V gene: TRBV2
CDR3 DNA: TGTGCCAGCAGGGGGACAGGGAACTATGGCTACACCTTC
CDR3 protein: CASRGTGNYGYTF

J gene: TRBJ2-1
clone size: NA
CDR3 length: 15
D gene: TRBD1
V gene: TRBV10-3
CDR3 DNA: TGTGCCATCGGACAGGGTGAAGTCGCCTACAATGAGCAGTTCTTC
CDR3 protein: CAIGQGEVAYNEQFF

J gene: TRBJ2-5
clone size: NA
CDR3 length: 18
D gene: NA
V gene: TRBV7-9
CDR3 DNA: TGTGCCAGCAGCTTTACCCCCGCGAGTCTAGGGGACGGAGAGACCCAGTACTTC
CDR3 protein: CASSFTPASLGDGETQYF

J gene: TRBJ2-3
clone size: NA
CDR3 length: 11
D gene: NA
V gene: TRBV2
CDR3 DNA: TGTGCCAGCTTCGACACAGATACGCAGTATTTT
CDR3 protein: CASFDTDTQYF

J gene: TRBJ2-4
clone size: NA
CDR3 length: 17
D gene: NA
V gene: TRBV6-1
CDR3 DNA: TGTGCCAGCAGTGAAGCGGTCCAGGTCATAGCCAAAAACATTCAGTACTTC
CDR3 protein: CASSEAVQVIAKNIQYF

J gene: TRBJ2-7
clone size: NA
CDR3 length: 12
D gene: NA
V gene: TRBV13
CDR3 DNA: TGTGCCAGCAGCTCAATAATGGACGAGCAGTACTTC
CDR3 protein: CASSSIMDEQYF

J gene: TRBJ2-3
clone size: NA
CDR3 length: 16
D gene: NA
V gene: TRBV19
CDR3 DNA: TGTGCCAGTAGAGCCACCCTCAGGGGACGCACAGATACGCAGTATTTT
CDR3 protein: CASRATLRGRTDTQYF

J gene: TRBJ1-4
clone size: NA
CDR3 length: 14
D gene: NA
V gene: TRBV5-6
CDR3 DNA: TGTGCCAGCAGCTTCGGGGCCAATAATGAAAAACTGTTTTTT
CDR3 protein: CASSFGANNEKLFF

J gene: TRBJ2-7
clone size: NA
CDR3 length: 14
D gene: NA
V gene: TRBV15
CDR3 DNA: TGTGCCACCAGCAGAGATAGCCGGGGCTACGAGCAGTACTTC
CDR3 protein: CATSRDSRGYEQYF

J gene: TRBJ2-5
clone size: NA
CDR3 length: 15
D gene: TRBD1
V gene: TRBV5-4
CDR3 DNA: TGTGCCAGCAGCCCACAGGGGGCAGGGCAGGAGACCCAGTACTTC
CDR3 protein: CASSPQGAGQETQYF

J gene: TRBJ2-1
clone size: NA
CDR3 length: 15
D gene: NA
V gene: TRBV18
CDR3 DNA: TGTGCCAGCTCACCACGGCAGGGCTCCTACAATGAGCAGTTCTTC
CDR3 protein: CASSPRQGSYNEQFF

J gene: TRBJ2-7
clone size: NA
CDR3 length: 13
D gene: NA
V gene: TRBV28
CDR3 DNA: TGTGCCAGCATACTCGACGGTGACTACGAGCAGTACTTC
CDR3 protein: CASILDGDYEQYF

J gene: TRBJ2-1
clone size: NA
CDR3 length: 15
D gene: TRBD2
V gene: TRBV9
CDR3 DNA: TGTGCCAGCAGCGTAGATGGCGGGAGAGGGGATGAGCAGTTCTTC
CDR3 protein: CASSVDGGRGDEQFF

J gene: TRBJ1-5
clone size: NA
CDR3 length: 16
D gene: NA
V gene: TRBV28
CDR3 DNA: TGTGCCAGCAGTTTATGGGCGGGAGGAAGCAATCAGCCCCAGCATTTT
CDR3 protein: CASSLWAGGSNQPQHF

J gene: TRBJ1-4
clone size: NA
CDR3 length: 14
D gene: TRBD1
V gene: TRBV4-2
CDR3 DNA: TGTGCCAGCAGCCAGGGACAGGGTAATGAAAAACTGTTTTTT
CDR3 protein: CASSQGQGNEKLFF

J gene: TRBJ1-2
clone size: once
CDR3 length: 12
D gene: NA
V gene: TRBV6-6
CDR3 DNA: TGTGCCAGCCGCAAAGGGATCTATGGCTACACCTTC
CDR3 protein: CASRKGIYGYTF

J gene: TRBJ2-3
clone size: NA
CDR3 length: 15
D gene: NA
V gene: TRBV5-4
CDR3 DNA: TGTGCCAGCAGCCCGGGAGCGGCTCCTAGGGATACGCAGTATTTT
CDR3 protein: CASSPGAAPRDTQYF

J gene: TRBJ2-7
clone size: NA
CDR3 length: 13
D gene: NA
V gene: TRBV6-5
CDR3 DNA: TGTGCCAGCAGTTACTCACGGGGCTACGAGCAGTACTTC
CDR3 protein: CASSYSRGYEQYF

J gene: TRBJ2-4
clone size: once
CDR3 length: 16
D gene: NA
V gene: TRBV7-8
CDR3 DNA: TGTGCCAGCAGCCTGGCTGGGCAGGGGTCCAAAAACATTCAGTACTTC
CDR3 protein: CASSLAGQGSKNIQYF

J gene: TRBJ2-1
clone size: NA
CDR3 length: 16
D gene: NA
V gene: TRBV27
CDR3 DNA: TGTGCCAGCAGTTTTGAAGCTAGCCGCTCCTACAATGAGCAGTTCTTC
CDR3 protein: CASSFEASRSYNEQFF